The 22 T cell receptor beta chains listed next were all sequenced from one sample in a study of T cells in Graves' hyperthyroidism and ophthalmopathy. The TCR beta CDR3 regions underwent amplification using RNA transcripts as the source. HTBI primers drove first-round RT-PCR of the TCR CDR3. TCRdb called the multiplex PCR reads again in MiXCR, with one record for every CDR3 protein. The data hold some 770,000 distinct CDR3 sequences, with about 17% observed a single time. The source material was blood. The receptors stem from a man younger than 35 with Graves' hyperthyroidism.

The chain combines TRBV7-9 with TRBJ1-4; D gene unclear. Trimming took off 3 bases at V and 6 bases at J, with 8 bases between the two ends. The CDR3 runs to 13 residues. Germline V gene data show CDR1 as SEHNR and CDR2 as FQNEAQ (reference sequence). CDR3: CASSFLSDEKLFF. The DNA of the CDR3 is TGTGCCAGCAGCTTTCTTTCTGATGAAAAACTGTTTTTT.

The rearrangement joins TRBV20-1 to TRBJ1-5; TRBD1 is a possible D gene (6 bases). CDR3 length equals 17 residues. The V end was cut by 5 bases, the J end by 0 bases, with 20 bases between. Germline V lookup: CDR1 DFQATT, CDR2 SNEGSKA (reference sequence). The CDR3 loop is CSAGGQDSRYSNQPQHF. For the CDR3, the DNA is TGCAGTGCTGGCGGCCAGGACAGTCGGTATAGCAATCAGCCCCAGCATTTT.

This clonotype was counted ten times or more. The chain links TRBV30 to TRBJ2-3; 8 bases line up with TRBD2. The V gene end was trimmed by 7 bases and the J gene end by 4 bases; junction bases not matched to a gene: 13. The CDR3 length is 15 residues. From germline, CDR1 is GTSNPN and CDR2 SVGIG (reference sequence). In DNA, the CDR3 is TGTGCCTTCTCATTAGAACTAGCGGAGTCAGATACGCAGTATTTT. It specifies CAFSLELAESDTQYF.

This clonotype was seen at least ten times. The chain joins TRBV7-2 to TRBJ1-5, with 8 bases matching TRBD1. The length of the CDR3 is 13 residues. Germline trimming cut 7 bases from V and 4 bases from J; bases unmatched to any gene: 3. Germline CDR1 SGHTA, CDR2 FQGNSA. CDR3 sequence (DNA): TGTGCCAGCACCCGGGACAGGAATCAGCCCCAGCATTTT. Its protein product is CASTRDRNQPQHF.

This clonotype was counted at least ten times. The rearrangement uses TRBV29-1 and TRBJ2-7, with D unclear. The V end lost 4 bases, the J end lost 0 bases, and 7 bases lay between the germline ends. The CDR3 is 12 residues long. Germline lookup yields CDR1 SQVTM and CDR2 ANQGSEA. CDR3 sequence reads: CSVGFHSYEQYF. The CDR3 region has the DNA TGCAGCGTTGGATTCCACTCCTACGAGCAGTACTTC.

This clonotype has a handful of counts. The rearrangement joins TRBV4-2 to TRBJ2-7; a weak D match, TRBD2 (5 bases). The germline V gene has CDR1 LGHNA and CDR2 YNFKEQ. V was cut by 4 bases and J by 8 bases, with 15 bases left in between. This CDR3 comprises 13 residues. CDR3 sequence: CASSPVGESQQYF. Written as DNA, the CDR3 is TGTGCCAGCAGCCCCGTTGGGGAGTCTCAGCAGTACTTC.

The chain joins TRBV10-3 to TRBJ1-2; possibly TRBD1 for D (6 bases). Germline CDR1 and CDR2: ENHRY and SYGVKD. V lost 3 bases and J 5 bases, leaving 13 bases between the germline ends. The CDR3 has 14 residues. In DNA, the CDR3 is TGTGCCATCAGTGACCAAGGGGGTCCTTATGGCTACACCTTC. Encoded protein: CAISDQGGPYGYTF.

This clonotype was detected a few times. As DNA, the CDR3 is TGCGCCAGCAGTTCTCTCCGCCCAGATACGCAGTATTTT. It codes for CASSSLRPDTQYF. V and J are TRBV5-1 and TRBJ2-3; D is uncertain. The CDR3 length is 13 residues. With 5 bases removed from V and 4 bases from J, the gap between germline ends came to 11 bases. Per germline, CDR1 SGHRS and CDR2 YFSETQ.

This clonotype showed up many times. V and J are TRBV2 and TRBJ2-3; 8 nucleotides align to TRBD2. The junction had 14 bases not matched to a gene; V was cut back by 7 bases and J by 2 bases. Germline V gives CDR1 SNHLY, CDR2 FYNNEI. The CDR3 contains 17 residues. CDR3 nucleotides: TGTGCCAGCACCTCGAGGGCTAGCGGGCCTTTCACAGATACGCAGTATTTT. As protein: CASTSRASGPFTDTQYF.

At least ten counts were recorded for this clonotype. The chain uses TRBV3-1 and TRBJ2-5, with D unclear. Germline CDR1 is LGHDT and CDR2 is YNNKEL (reference sequence). There are 14 residues in the CDR3. V lost 1 base and J lost 4, with 10 bases in between. The CDR3 region has the DNA TGTGCCAGCAGCCAAGGATGGATCGGAGAGACCCAGTACTTC. Translated: CASSQGWIGETQYF.

This clonotype was counted many times. The chain recombines TRBV2 with TRBJ1-2, with D hard to call. Trimming removed 1 base from V and 4 bases from J, with 7 bases in between. The germline V gene encodes CDR1 SNHLY and CDR2 FYNNEI. This CDR3 comprises 13 residues. The CDR3 nucleotides read TGTGCCAGCAGTGAAGGACGGATCTATGGCTACACCTTC. Its protein product is CASSEGRIYGYTF.

This clonotype was seen ten or more times. J is TRBJ2-7 and V is TRBV28; a possible D gene is TRBD1 (6 bases). The CDR3 length is 14 residues. Trimming shortened V by 4 bases and J by 2 bases, and 12 bases separated the two germline ends. The germline V gene has CDR1 MDHEN and CDR2 SYDVKM. The CDR3 protein is CASSSRGPAYEQYF. CDR3 in DNA: TGTGCCAGCAGTTCCAGGGGACCGGCCTACGAGCAGTACTTC.

This chain connects TRBV7-7 to TRBJ2-5; 14 bases align to TRBD2. From germline, CDR1 is SSHAT and CDR2 FNYEAQ (reference sequence). The CDR3 is 16 residues long. J lost 5 bases, V lost 3 bases, and 5 bases had no gene match. In nucleotides, the CDR3 is TGTGCCAGCAGCTTGGGGACTAGCGGGAGAGGCGAGACCCAGTACTTC. Protein sequence: CASSLGTSGRGETQYF.

This clonotype has just a few counts. The chain couples TRBV3-1 to TRBJ2-1; TRBD2 is a possible D gene (5 bases). Trimming took off 5 bases at V and 1 base at J, with 12 bases between the two ends. Germline CDR1 LGHDT, CDR2 YNNKEL (reference sequence). The CDR3 loop spans 15 amino acids. CDR3 in amino acids: CASSDSEGSYNEQFF. CDR3 DNA: TGTGCCAGCAGCGATAGCGAGGGTTCCTACAATGAGCAGTTCTTC.

In its sample, this clonotype was seen a few times. V usage is TRBV29-1 and J usage is TRBJ2-4; D not resolved. Germline CDR1 and CDR2: SQVTM and ANQGSEA. This CDR3 has 14 amino acids. The V gene lost 7 bases and the J gene lost 3 bases, with 16 bases spanning the gap. CDR3 in amino acids: CSGPVGRDKNIQYF. The CDR3 DNA is TGCAGCGGACCCGTCGGGCGCGACAAAAACATTCAGTACTTC.

Comment on this clonotype: The conserved final phenylalanine or tryptophan is absent from the CDR3, which likely points to a read error. The chain combines TRBV6-2 or TRBV6-3 with TRBJ2-5; D may correspond to TRBD1 or TRBD2 (5 bases each). The CDR3 totals 17 residues. The V gene lost 5 bases and the J gene lost 2 bases, with 21 bases spanning the gap. CDR1 and CDR2 (germline): MNHEY, SVGEGT. In nucleotides, the CDR3 is TGTGCCAGCAGTATCCGGGACCCTCGTATGGGGCAAGAGACCCAGTACGTC. Residues: CASSIRDPRMGQETQYV.

This clonotype was recorded at least ten times. J is TRBJ2-7 and V is TRBV2; a weak D match, TRBD2 (5 bases). Trimming took off 1 base at V and 2 bases at J, with 12 bases between the two ends. The CDR3 runs to 15 residues. Germline V gene lookup returns CDR1 SNHLY and CDR2 FYNNEI. This chain's CDR3 is CASSEVGGHTYEQYF. CDR3 DNA sequence: TGTGCCAGCAGTGAAGTGGGCGGGCATACCTACGAGCAGTACTTC.

This clonotype was observed a few times. The chain couples TRBV9 to TRBJ2-5, with D perhaps matching TRBD2 (5 bases). Germline loops: CDR1 SGDLS, CDR2 YYNGEE. Trimming removed 4 bases from V and 2 bases from J, with 18 bases in between. The CDR3 runs to 16 residues. This CDR3 is CASSPNPSGRQETQYF. CDR3 nucleotide sequence: TGTGCCAGCAGCCCCAACCCCAGCGGAAGACAAGAGACCCAGTACTTC.

This clonotype was observed many times. The chain joins TRBV30 to TRBJ2-3; 7 bases map to TRBD2. CDR1 and CDR2 from the germline V gene are GTSNPN and SVGIG (reference sequence). The CDR3 is made up of 14 amino acids. The V gene end was trimmed by 2 bases and the J gene end by 7 bases; junction bases not matched to a gene: 9. CDR3 bases: TGTGCCTGGAGTCCTGGGACTATGACCAATACGCAGTATTTT. This encodes CAWSPGTMTNTQYF. The full variable domain, with the rest looked up from reference TRBV30 and TRBJ2-3, is SQTIHQWPATLVQPVGSPLSLECTVEGTSNPNLYWYRQAAGRGLQLLFYSVGIGQISSEVPQNLSASRPQDRQFILSSKKLLLSDSGFYLCAWSPGTMTNTQYFGPGTRLTVL.

This clonotype occurred many times. This chain uses TRBV20-1 with TRBJ2-3; D not certain. Germline V gene lookup returns CDR1 DFQATT and CDR2 SNEGSKA (reference sequence). The CDR3 is 17 residues long. Trimming took off 0 bases at V and 6 bases at J, with 22 bases between the two ends. The CDR3 sequence: CSARDPMSWRGGDTQYF. The CDR3 bases are TGCAGTGCTAGAGATCCGATGAGCTGGCGAGGTGGGGATACGCAGTATTTT.

This clonotype has just a few counts. The chain has TRBV7-3 and TRBJ2-1, with 12 bases that match TRBD2. CDR3 length: 17 residues. Germline V lookup: CDR1 SGHTA, CDR2 FQGTGA. The J segment lost 5 bases and the V segment lost 0 bases, leaving 5 bases of the junction unmatched. CDR3 nucleotide sequence: TGTGCCAGCAGCTTAACGTCTAGCGGGAGGGTGAACAATGAGCAGTTCTTC. This gives the protein CASSLTSSGRVNNEQFF.

Only a few counts were recorded for this clonotype. The chain is built from TRBV20-1 and TRBJ1-5, with no clear D. The CDR3 consists of 16 residues. The germline CDR1 and CDR2 sequences are DFQATT and SNEGSKA (reference sequence). V was shortened by 1 base and J by 4 bases, with 17 bases between the two germline ends. CDR3 residues: CSARAILGGINQPQHF. The CDR3 DNA follows: TGCAGTGCTAGAGCCATCCTGGGTGGGATAAATCAGCCCCAGCATTTT.